This T cell receptor (beta chain) was sequenced for a study of T cells in Graves' hyperthyroidism and ophthalmopathy. Study information: At the time of initial diagnosis and before any treatment, peripheral blood was collected. Overall study results and limits: Most clonotypes expanded in thyroid above 0.001 were likewise present in blood.

Germline loops: CDR1 SNHLY, CDR2 FYNNEI. This CDR3 has 12 amino acids. V shed 6 bases and J shed 0 bases, with 6 bases lying between them. This clonotype was detected ten times or more. Its antigen remains unknown. The TCR beta CDR3 regions underwent amplification using RNA transcripts as the source. The HTBI set primed first-round TCR CDR3 RT-PCR. Each CDR3 protein is one row after TCRdb ran MiXCR on the multiplex PCR reads. The data show hundreds of thousands of distinct CDR3 sequences, with approximately 15% seen just once and less than 3.5% held by the top ten. Duration under 3 months, a NOSPECS grade of at least 4, and a Clinical Activity Score of at least 3 characterized the ophthalmopathy patients. Uncontrolled infection, other autoimmune disease, pregnancy or lactation excluded patients.

Sequenced material: blood. This sequence joins TRBV2 and TRBJ2-7; no reliable D call. This receptor was taken from a woman in her 40s with Graves' ophthalmopathy. DNA of the CDR3: TGTGCCAGCAGCGGCTACTCCTACGAGCAGTACTTC. This codes for CASSGYSYEQYF.